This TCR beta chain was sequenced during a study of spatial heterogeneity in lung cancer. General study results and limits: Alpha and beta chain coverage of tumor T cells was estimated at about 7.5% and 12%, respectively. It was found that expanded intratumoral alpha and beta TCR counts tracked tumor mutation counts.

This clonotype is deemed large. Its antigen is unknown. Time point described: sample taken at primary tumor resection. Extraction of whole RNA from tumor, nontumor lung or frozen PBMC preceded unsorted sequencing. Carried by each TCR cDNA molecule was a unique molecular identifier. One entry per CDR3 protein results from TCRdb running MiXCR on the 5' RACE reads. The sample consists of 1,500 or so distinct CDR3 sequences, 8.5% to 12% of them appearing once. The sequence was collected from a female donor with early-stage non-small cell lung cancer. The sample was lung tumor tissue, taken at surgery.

The CDR3 DNA follows: TGTGCCAGCAGCTTAGCGCGAGGGGACGGAAACACCATATATTTT. This encodes CASSLARGDGNTIYF. The chain links TRBV7-9 to TRBJ1-3; weak D call: TRBD1 (5 bases). Germline-derived CDR1 and CDR2 are SEHNR and FQNEAQ (reference sequence). The V and J ends lost 0 bases and 4 bases respectively, with 10 bases between them. CDR3 length equals 15 residues.